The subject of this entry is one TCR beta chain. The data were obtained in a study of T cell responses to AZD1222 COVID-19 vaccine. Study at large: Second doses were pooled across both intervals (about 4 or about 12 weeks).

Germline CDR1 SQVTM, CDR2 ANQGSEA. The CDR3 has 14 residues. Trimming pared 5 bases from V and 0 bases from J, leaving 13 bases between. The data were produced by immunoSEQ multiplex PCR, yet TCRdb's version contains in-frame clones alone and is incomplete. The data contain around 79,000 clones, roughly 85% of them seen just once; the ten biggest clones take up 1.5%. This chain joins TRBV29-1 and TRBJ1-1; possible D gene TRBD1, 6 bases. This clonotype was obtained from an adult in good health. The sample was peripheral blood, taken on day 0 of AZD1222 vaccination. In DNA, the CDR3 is TGCAGCGTTCACTTGGGGGGCCTGAACACTGAAGCTTTCTTT. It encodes CSVHLGGLNTEAFF.